This T cell receptor beta chain stems from a study of blood T cell repertoires in COVID-19. The table came from immunoSEQ multiplex PCR; TCRdb's copy has only in-frame clones and leaves some out. The sample contains 90,000 to 120,000 clones, over 80% of which appear only once. This CDR3 comprises 11 residues. The V gene lost 6 bases and the J gene lost 5 bases, with 8 bases spanning the gap. The germline V gene encodes CDR1 SEHNR and CDR2 FQNEAQ (reference sequence). The sequence was obtained from a woman in her 70s with acute or convalescent COVID-19. What was sequenced was peripheral blood. The chain is built from TRBV7-9 and TRBJ2-7; no reliable D call. As DNA, the CDR3 is TGTGCCAGCAGTTACATCGACGAGCAGTACTTC. Amino acids: CASSYIDEQYF.